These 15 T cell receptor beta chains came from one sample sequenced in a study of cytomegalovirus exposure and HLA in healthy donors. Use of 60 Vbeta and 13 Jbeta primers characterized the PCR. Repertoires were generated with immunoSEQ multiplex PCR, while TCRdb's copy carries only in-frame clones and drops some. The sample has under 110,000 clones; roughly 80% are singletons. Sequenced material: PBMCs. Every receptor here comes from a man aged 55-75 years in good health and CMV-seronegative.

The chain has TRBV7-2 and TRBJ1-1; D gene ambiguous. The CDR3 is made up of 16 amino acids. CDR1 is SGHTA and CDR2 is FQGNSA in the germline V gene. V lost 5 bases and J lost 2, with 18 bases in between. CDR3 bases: TGTGCCAGCAGCCCATTGCCGGGATCCGTTAACACTGAAGCTTTCTTT. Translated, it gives CASSPLPGSVNTEAFF.

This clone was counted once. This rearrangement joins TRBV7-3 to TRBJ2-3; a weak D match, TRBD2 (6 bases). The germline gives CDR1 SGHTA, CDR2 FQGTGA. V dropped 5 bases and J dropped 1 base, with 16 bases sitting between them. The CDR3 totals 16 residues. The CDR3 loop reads CASSKGLTFRTDTQYF. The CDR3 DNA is TGTGCCAGCAGCAAAGGACTAACTTTTCGCACAGATACGCAGTATTTT. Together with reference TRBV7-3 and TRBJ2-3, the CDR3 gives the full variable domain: GAGVSQTPSNKVTEKGKYVELRCDPISGHTALYWYRQSLGQGPEFLIYFQGTGAADDSGLPNDRFFAVRPEGSVSTLKIQRTERGDSAVYLCASSKGLTFRTDTQYFGPGTRLTVL.

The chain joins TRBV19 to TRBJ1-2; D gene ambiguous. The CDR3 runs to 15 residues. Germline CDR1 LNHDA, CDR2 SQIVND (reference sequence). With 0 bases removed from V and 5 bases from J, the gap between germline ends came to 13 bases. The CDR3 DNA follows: TGTGCCAGTAGTATAGATCATCCGGGAGTTTATGGCTACACCTTC. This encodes CASSIDHPGVYGYTF.

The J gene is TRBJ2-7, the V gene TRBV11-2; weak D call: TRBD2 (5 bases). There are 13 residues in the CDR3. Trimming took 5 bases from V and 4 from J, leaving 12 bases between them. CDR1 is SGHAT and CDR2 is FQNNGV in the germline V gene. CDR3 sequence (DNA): TGTGCCAGCAGCCTAGTCGGGGTTTACGAGCAGTACGTC. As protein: CASSLVGVYEQYV.

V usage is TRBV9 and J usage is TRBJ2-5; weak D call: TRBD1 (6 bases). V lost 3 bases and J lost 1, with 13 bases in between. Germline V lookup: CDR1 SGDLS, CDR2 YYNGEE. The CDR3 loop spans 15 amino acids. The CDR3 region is CASSATGRFQETQYF. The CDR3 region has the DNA TGTGCCAGCAGCGCGACAGGACGGTTCCAAGAGACCCAGTACTTC. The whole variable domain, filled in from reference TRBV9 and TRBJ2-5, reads DSGVTQTPKHLITATGQRVTLRCSPRSGDLSVYWYQQSLDQGLQFLIQYYNGEERAKGNILERFSAQQFPDLHSELNLSSLELGDSALYFCASSATGRFQETQYFGPGTRLLVL.

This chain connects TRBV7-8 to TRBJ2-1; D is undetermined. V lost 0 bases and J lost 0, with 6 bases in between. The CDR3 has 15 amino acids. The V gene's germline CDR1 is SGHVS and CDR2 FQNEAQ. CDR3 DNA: TGTGCCAGCAGCTTAGCGGAGAGCTCCTACAATGAGCAGTTCTTC. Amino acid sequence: CASSLAESSYNEQFF.

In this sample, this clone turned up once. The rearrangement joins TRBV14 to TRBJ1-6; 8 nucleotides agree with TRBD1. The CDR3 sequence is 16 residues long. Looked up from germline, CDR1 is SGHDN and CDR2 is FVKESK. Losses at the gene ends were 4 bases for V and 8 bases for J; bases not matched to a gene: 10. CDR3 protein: CASSPGTGLLHSPLHF. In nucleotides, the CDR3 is TGTGCCAGCAGCCCCGGGACAGGTCTTCTACATTCACCCCTCCACTTT.

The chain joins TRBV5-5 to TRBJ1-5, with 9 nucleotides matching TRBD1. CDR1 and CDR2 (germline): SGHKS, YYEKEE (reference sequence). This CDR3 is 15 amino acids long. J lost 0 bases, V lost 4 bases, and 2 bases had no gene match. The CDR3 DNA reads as TGTGCCAGCAGCGGGGACAGGGCTAGCAATCAGCCCCAGCATTTT. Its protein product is CASSGDRASNQPQHF.

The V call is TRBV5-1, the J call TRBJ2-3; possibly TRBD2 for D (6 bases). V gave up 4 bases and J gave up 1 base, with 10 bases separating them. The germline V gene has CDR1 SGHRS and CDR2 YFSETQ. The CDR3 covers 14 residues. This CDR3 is CASSPGGGTDTQYF. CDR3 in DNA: TGCGCCAGCAGCCCGGGCGGGGGCACAGATACGCAGTATTTT. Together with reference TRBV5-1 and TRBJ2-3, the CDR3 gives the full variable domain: KAGVTQTPRYLIKTRGQQVTLSCSPISGHRSVSWYQQTPGQGLQFLFEYFSETQRNKGNFPGRFSGRQFSNSRSEMNVSTLELGDSALYLCASSPGGGTDTQYFGPGTRLTVL.

The CDR3 region has the DNA TGCGCCAGCAGCTTGGGGACGGGAGGGGGCGAGGCCAAAAACATTCAGTACTTC. Its protein product is CASSLGTGGGEAKNIQYF. The rearrangement joins TRBV5-1 to TRBJ2-4; possible D gene TRBD2, 8 bases. This CDR3 spans 18 amino acids. Trimming removed 0 bases at V and 1 base at J, with 17 bases between. Germline V gives CDR1 SGHRS, CDR2 YFSETQ.

CDR3 region: CASNKLGTDDSNQPQHF. The DNA of the CDR3 is TGTGCCAGCAACAAGCTAGGGACAGATGATAGCAATCAGCCCCAGCATTTT. The chain joins TRBV2 to TRBJ1-5; 7 bases are a match to TRBD1. After removal of 7 bases from V and 0 bases from J, the junction contained 12 bases not matched to a gene. The CDR3 runs to 17 residues. Germline assignment: CDR1 SNHLY and CDR2 FYNNEI.

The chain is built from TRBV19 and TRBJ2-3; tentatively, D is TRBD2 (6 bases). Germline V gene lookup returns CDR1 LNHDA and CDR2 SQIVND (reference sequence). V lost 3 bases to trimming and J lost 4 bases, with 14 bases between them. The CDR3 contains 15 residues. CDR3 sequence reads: CASSIRSLASDTQYF. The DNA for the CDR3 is TGTGCCAGTAGTATCCGATCCCTAGCGTCAGATACGCAGTATTTT. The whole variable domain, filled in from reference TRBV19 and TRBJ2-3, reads DGGITQSPKYLFRKEGQNVTLSCEQNLNHDAMYWYRQDPGQGLRLIYYSQIVNDFQKGDIAEGYSVSREKKESFPLTVTSAQKNPTAFYLCASSIRSLASDTQYFGPGTRLTVL.

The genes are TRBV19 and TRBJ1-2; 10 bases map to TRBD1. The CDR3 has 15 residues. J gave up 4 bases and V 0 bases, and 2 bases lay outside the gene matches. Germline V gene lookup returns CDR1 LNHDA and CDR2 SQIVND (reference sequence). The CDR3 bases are TGTGCCAGTAGTATAGATCGGGACAGGGGCTATGGCTACACCTTC. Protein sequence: CASSIDRDRGYGYTF.

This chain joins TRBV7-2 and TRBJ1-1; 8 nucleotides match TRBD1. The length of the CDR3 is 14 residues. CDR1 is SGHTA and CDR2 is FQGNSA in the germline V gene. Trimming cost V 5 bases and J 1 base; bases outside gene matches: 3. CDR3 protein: CASSRDRRNTEAFF. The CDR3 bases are TGTGCCAGCAGCCGGGACAGGAGGAACACTGAAGCTTTCTTT.

For the CDR3, the DNA is TGTGCCATCCGGGACAGCTTCTACGAGCAGTACTTC. Its protein product is CAIRDSFYEQYF. The chain uses TRBV6-1 and TRBJ2-7, with 7 bases lining up with TRBD1. The V gene end was trimmed by 10 bases and the J gene end by 3 bases; junction bases not matched to a gene: 6. Per germline, CDR1 MNHNS and CDR2 SASEGT. This CDR3 region has 12 residues.